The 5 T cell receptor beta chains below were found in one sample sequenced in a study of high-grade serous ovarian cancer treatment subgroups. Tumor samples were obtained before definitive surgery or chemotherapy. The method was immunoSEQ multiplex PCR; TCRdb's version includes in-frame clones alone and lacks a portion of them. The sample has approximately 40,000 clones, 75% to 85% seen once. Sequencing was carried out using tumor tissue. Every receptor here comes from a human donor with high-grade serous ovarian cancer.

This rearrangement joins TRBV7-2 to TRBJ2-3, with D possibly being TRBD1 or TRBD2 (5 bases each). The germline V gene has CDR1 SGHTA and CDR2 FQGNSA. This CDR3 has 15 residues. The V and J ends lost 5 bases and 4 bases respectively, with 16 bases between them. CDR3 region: CASSRGGAGPDTQYF. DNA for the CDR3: TGTGCCAGCAGCCGTGGGGGTGCAGGGCCAGATACGCAGTATTTT.

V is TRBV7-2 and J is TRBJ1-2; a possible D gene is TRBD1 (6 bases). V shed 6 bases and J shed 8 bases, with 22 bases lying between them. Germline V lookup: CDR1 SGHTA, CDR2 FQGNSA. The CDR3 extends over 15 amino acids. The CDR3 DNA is TGTGCCAGCAGTTTTCCTTTACAGGGAACTGGAGGCTACACCTTC. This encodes CASSFPLQGTGGYTF.

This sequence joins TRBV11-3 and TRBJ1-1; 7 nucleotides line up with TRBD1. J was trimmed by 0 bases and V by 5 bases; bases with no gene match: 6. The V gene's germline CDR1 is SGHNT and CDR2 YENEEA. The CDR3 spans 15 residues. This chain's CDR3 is CASSATGVVNTEAFF. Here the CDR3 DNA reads TGTGCCAGCAGCGCCACAGGGGTGGTGAACACTGAAGCTTTCTTT.

The CDR3 reads CASRTSGRSNTGELFF. In nucleotides, the CDR3 is TGTGCCAGCCGGACTAGCGGGCGGTCGAACACCGGGGAGCTGTTTTTT. J is TRBJ2-2 and V is TRBV19, with TRBD2 identical over 11 bases. Germline-derived CDR1 and CDR2 are LNHDA and SQIVND (reference sequence). The CDR3 has 16 residues. The junction had 6 bases not matched to a gene; V was cut back by 9 bases and J by 0 bases.

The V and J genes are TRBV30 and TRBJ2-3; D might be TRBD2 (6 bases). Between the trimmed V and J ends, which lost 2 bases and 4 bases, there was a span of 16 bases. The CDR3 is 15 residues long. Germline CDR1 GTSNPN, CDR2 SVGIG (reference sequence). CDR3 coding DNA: TGTGCCTGGAGTCCGGGGACTGGTGATTCAGATACGCAGTATTTT. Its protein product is CAWSPGTGDSDTQYF.